The 25 T cell receptor beta chains given below trace back to one sample, sequenced in a study of tumor and adjacent non-tumor tissue in lung cancer (dated by TCRdb to 2016 to 2019). RNA was isolated from bulk unsorted tissue, and RNA quality was assessed with a NanoDrop ND-1000 and an Agilent 2100. Receptor amplification or capture employed multiplex PCR. The reads were generated on an Illumina HiSeq 2500. TCRbeta libraries were constructed through three rounds of nested PCR with primers (Table S4) according to protocols adapted from ARM-PCR. TCRdb itself trimmed the public reads at Q25 with fastp, ran MiXCR and retained productive beta chains. Entries are consolidated by CDR3 protein sequence, retaining the most common genes and DNA. This sample is represented by roughly 200,000 distinct CDR3 sequences; about 71% of them were singletons. The biggest ten clones account for roughly 24% of the sample.

Sequencing used lung tumor tissue. The receptors originated from a man aged 55 to 70 with non-small cell lung cancer.

This clonotype turned up a few times. A clone one base away is much larger, so this may be a read error. This chain uses TRBV20-1 with TRBJ2-1; D is uncertain. This CDR3 is built from 15 residues. The germline V gene has CDR1 DFQATT and CDR2 SNEGSKA (reference sequence). This chain's CDR3 is CSASPWVPRVNERFF. As DNA, the CDR3 is TGCAGTGCAAGCCCCTGGGTCCCCCGGGTAAATGAGCGGTTCTTC.

On this clonotype: Compared with germline, one end of the junction differs, possibly owing to a read error. The chain is built from TRBV5-6 and TRBJ1-1; D is ambiguous. Germline CDR1 SGHDT, CDR2 YYEEEE. The CDR3 is 15 residues long. The CDR3 coding sequence is TGTGCCAGCAGCTTGGGCTGGCGGAGGAACACTGAAGCTCTCTTT. The encoded protein is CASSLGWRRNTEALF.

Details on this clonotype: Mismatch with germline at one junction end may stem from a read error. The J gene is TRBJ2-3, the V gene TRBV20-1, with a weak D call TRBD2 (6 bases). Germline loops: CDR1 DFQATT, CDR2 SNEGSKA (reference sequence). This CDR3 comprises 16 residues. As DNA, the CDR3 is TGCAGTGCTTGGGGGAAGGGACGGGGAGGCACAGATACGCCGTATTTT. This encodes CSAWGKGRGGTDTPYF.

To note about this clonotype: Possible read error: a much larger clone is one base away. V gene TRBV5-6 combines with J gene TRBJ1-1; D is possibly TRBD1 (5 bases). The CDR3 is 12 amino acids. Per the germline V gene, CDR1 is SGHDT and CDR2 is YYEEEE. CDR3 DNA sequence: TGTACCAGCAGCTTGGTGGGGGGTGAAGCTTTCTTT. Its translation is CTSSLVGGEAFF.

Regarding this clonotype: One end of the junction fails to match germline, which may point to a read error. CDR3 DNA sequence: TGCAGTGCTTGGAGACCTGGAAACACCACATATTTT. Protein: CSAWRPGNTTYF. This sequence joins TRBV20-1 and TRBJ1-3; D not certain. The CDR3 totals 12 residues. Germline V lookup: CDR1 DFQATT, CDR2 SNEGSKA (reference sequence).

The chain has TRBV4-3 and TRBJ1-1; D remains ambiguous. The ends were cut back, 1 base at V and 5 bases at J, with 20 bases in the middle. Per the germline V gene, CDR1 is LGHNA and CDR2 is YSLEER. This CDR3 comprises 17 residues. The CDR3 region has the DNA TGCGCCAGCAGCCAAGGCGTTCCGGGCAGTTCGAGTACTGAAGCTTTCTTT. Its protein is CASSQGVPGSSSTEAFF.

With regard to this clonotype: A read error may explain this, as a much larger clone is one base away. The CDR3 carries no conserved terminal phenylalanine or tryptophan, so it likely arises from a read error. The chain uses TRBV24-1 and TRBJ1-2, with a weak D call TRBD1 (5 bases). V was pared by 9 bases and J by 0 bases, with 22 bases between. The V gene's germline CDR1 is KGHDR and CDR2 SFDVKD. The CDR3 runs to 17 residues. CDR3 sequence (DNA): TGTGCCACCTGGGGACTGACCAGGAATCTAGCTAACTATGGCTACACCTAC. The encoded protein is CATWGLTRNLANYGYTY.

This clonotype was seen repeatedly, ten times or more. This chain uses TRBV12-3 or TRBV12-4 with TRBJ1-2, with D unclear. This CDR3 has 12 residues. V was cut by 9 bases and J by 4 bases, with 12 bases left in between. The CDR3, as DNA: TGTGCCAGTCTCAGCGAAATCTATGGCTACACCTTC. Translated: CASLSEIYGYTF.

The V gene is TRBV5-1, the J gene TRBJ2-3; maybe TRBD2 (6 bases). The germline gives CDR1 SGHRS, CDR2 YFSETQ. There are 16 residues in the CDR3. Trimming took 5 bases from V and 0 from J, leaving 16 bases between them. CDR3 region: CASSVKEGASTDTQYF. The CDR3 DNA is TGCGCCAGCAGTGTGAAGGAGGGAGCCAGCACAGATACGCAGTATTTT. Using reference TRBV5-1 and TRBJ2-3 for the parts outside the CDR3, the full variable domain is KAGVTQTPRYLIKTRGQQVTLSCSPISGHRSVSWYQQTPGQGLQFLFEYFSETQRNKGNFPGRFSGRQFSNSRSEMNVSTLELGDSALYLCASSVKEGASTDTQYFGPGTRLTVL.

CDR3 sequence: CASSLRPPNQPGANVLTF. As DNA, the CDR3 is TGTGCCAGTAGTCTGAGACCCCCAAACCAACCTGGGGCCAACGTCCTGACTTTC. This sequence joins TRBV19 and TRBJ2-6; no firm D call. Germline V gives CDR1 LNHDA, CDR2 SQIVND (reference sequence). V lost 5 bases and J 2 bases, leaving 19 bases between the germline ends. The CDR3 runs 18 residues.

A note on this clonotype: This may be a read error: a much more frequent sequence differs by one nucleotide. The rearrangement links TRBV6-2 or TRBV6-3 to TRBJ2-2; a possible D gene is TRBD1 (6 bases). The germline gives CDR1 MNHEY, CDR2 SVGEGT. CDR3 length: 13 amino acids. Trimming took off 8 bases at V and 1 base at J, with 8 bases between the two ends. The CDR3 nucleotides read TGTGCCAGCCGACAGGTGAACACCGGGGAGCTGTTTTTT. It codes for CASRQVNTGELFF.

V is TRBV20-1 and J is TRBJ2-7; the D gene is possibly TRBD1 (6 bases). This CDR3 comprises 14 residues. Looked up from germline, CDR1 is DFQATT and CDR2 is SNEGSKA (reference sequence). Deletions cut 3 bases from V and 4 bases from J, with 16 bases between. This CDR3 reads CSASSRGRSYEQYF. The CDR3 region has the DNA TGCAGTGCTAGTTCCAGGGGTCGATCTTACGAGCAGTACTTC.

This chain joins TRBV20-1 and TRBJ1-1; D is undetermined. V gave up 1 base and J gave up 0 bases, with 6 bases separating them. The germline gives CDR1 DFQATT, CDR2 SNEGSKA (reference sequence). The length of the CDR3 is 13 residues. CDR3 residues: CSARGRMNTEAFF. The CDR3 nucleotides read TGCAGTGCTAGAGGTCGGATGAACACTGAAGCTTTCTTT.

A single count supports this clonotype. One base away lies a much larger clone, so this may be a sequencing read error. This chain joins TRBV29-1 and TRBJ2-1; no clear D. CDR1 is SQVTM and CDR2 is ANQGSEA in the germline V gene. The CDR3 length is 12 residues. Trimming removed 4 bases from V and 5 bases from J, with 9 bases in between. The CDR3 sequence is CSVVLRHNEQFF. CDR3 coding DNA: TGCAGCGTTGTTCTCCGCCACAATGAGCAGTTCTTC.

This clonotype was counted once. Without the conserved terminal phenylalanine or tryptophan, this CDR3 likely stems from a read error. V and J are TRBV4-3 and TRBJ2-7; 7 bases fit TRBD1. J was trimmed by 1 base and V by 4 bases; bases with no gene match: 7. The CDR3 consists of 15 residues. The germline CDR1 and CDR2 sequences are LGHNA and YSLEER. The DNA of the CDR3 is TGCGCCAGCAGCCGAGGACAGGATGGTTCCTACGAGCAGTACCTC. This gives the protein CASSRGQDGSYEQYL.

In regard to this clonotype: The CDR3 does not close with the conserved phenylalanine or tryptophan, likely indicating a read error. The chain employs TRBV20-1 and TRBJ2-7; 8 bases line up with TRBD2. Germline V gene data show CDR1 as DFQATT and CDR2 as SNEGSKA (reference sequence). V shed 6 bases, J shed 6 bases, and the junction held 16 bases outside the gene matches. There are 15 residues in the CDR3. CDR3 nucleotide sequence: TGCAGTGCGGGATTCCTCGGGACTAGTATCACCGAGCAGTACACC. Its translation is CSAGFLGTSITEQYT.

This clonotype has at least ten counts. The chain recombines TRBV6-1 with TRBJ1-1; D gene uncertain. CDR1 is MNHNS and CDR2 is SASEGT in the germline V gene. Trimming cost V 4 bases and J 1 base, with 7 bases left between them. This CDR3 has 13 residues. The CDR3 region has the DNA TGTGCCAGCAGTGTGAGTGGGAACACTGAAGCTTTCTTT. Amino acid sequence: CASSVSGNTEAFF.

The J gene is TRBJ2-7, the V gene TRBV11-3; D may match TRBD1 or TRBD2 (5 bases each). CDR1 and CDR2 (germline): SGHNT, YENEEA. CDR3 length equals 16 residues. V lost 2 bases and J lost 4, with 18 bases in between. This CDR3 is CASSLSRGRVGYEQYF. The CDR3 nucleotides read TGTGCCAGCAGCTTAAGTCGGGGCAGGGTCGGTTACGAGCAGTACTTC.

The rearrangement uses TRBV12-3 or TRBV12-4 and TRBJ2-7; perhaps D is TRBD1 or TRBD2 (5 bases each). The CDR3 loop spans 12 amino acids. V was trimmed by 3 bases and J by 11 bases, leaving 14 bases between them. CDR3 amino acids: CASSFRGYVEYF. As DNA, the CDR3 is TGTGCCAGCAGTTTCCGGGGCTACGTTGAGTACTTC.

A word on this clonotype: Sequence at one end of the junction differs from germline and may be a read error. The chain combines TRBV4-3 with TRBJ2-2; D might be TRBD2 (5 bases). This CDR3 spans 15 amino acids. Germline assignment: CDR1 LGHNA and CDR2 YSLEER. For the CDR3, the DNA is TGCGCCAGCAGCCAAGATCAATTCCTAGTCGGGGAACTGTTTTTT. Translated: CASSQDQFLVGELFF.

On this clonotype itself: A clone one base away is much larger, so this may be a read error. The V and J genes are TRBV12-3 or TRBV12-4 and TRBJ2-5, with 8 nucleotides matching TRBD1. This CDR3 is built from 15 residues. The ends lost 5 bases at V and 5 bases at J; junction bases unmatched: 10. This CDR3 reads CASSLRTGSMETQYF. In DNA, the CDR3 is TGTGCCAGCAGTCTCCGGACAGGGAGCATGGAGACCCAGTACTTC.

This clonotype has more than one count but fewer than ten. The chain couples TRBV6-6 to TRBJ2-7; no definite D call. The CDR3 covers 13 residues. The germline V and J ends were trimmed by 7 bases and 3 bases, with 13 bases remaining between them. CDR1 and CDR2 from the germline V gene are MNHNY and SVGAGI (reference sequence). CDR3 sequence (DNA): TGTGCCAGCACCTTGAACGTAGACTACGAGCAGTACTTC. Residues: CASTLNVDYEQYF.

Ten or more counts support this clonotype. The gene calls are TRBV28 and TRBJ1-4, with TRBD1 identical over 8 bases. The V gene end was trimmed by 6 bases and the J gene end by 2 bases; junction bases not matched to a gene: 5. CDR1 is MDHEN, CDR2 SYDVKM, per germline. This CDR3 is 15 amino acids long. CDR3 protein: CASSLRTGTNEKLFF. The CDR3 DNA sequence: TGTGCCAGCAGCCTTAGGACAGGGACTAATGAAAAACTGTTTTTT.

As for this clonotype: A much bigger clone sits one base away, suggesting this may be a read error. V usage is TRBV20-1 and J usage is TRBJ2-1; 12 nucleotides line up with TRBD2. This CDR3 has 14 residues. V lost 5 bases to trimming and J lost 8 bases; unmatched junction nucleotides: 7. CDR1 DFQATT and CDR2 SNEGSKA come from the germline V gene (reference sequence). CDR3 region: CSAALAGGPYEQFF. The CDR3 DNA sequence: TGCAGTGCTGCCCTAGCGGGAGGGCCCTATGAGCAGTTCTTC.

Details on this clonotype: This likely comes from a read error, as the CDR3 has no conserved phenylalanine or tryptophan at its end. This chain joins TRBV11-2 and TRBJ2-5; D is unclear. The V end lost 1 base, the J end lost 0 bases, and 9 bases lay between the germline ends. The CDR3 has 15 amino acids. Looked up from germline, CDR1 is SGHAT and CDR2 is FQNNGV. The CDR3 loop reads CASSLGGWNQETQYL. Here the CDR3 DNA reads TGTGCCAGCAGCTTAGGAGGATGGAACCAAGAGACCCAGTACTTA.